Described below is a single TCR beta chain sequence and its context. The RNA, about 0.5 to 1 ug, was put through reverse transcription using random hexamers. The immunoSEQ assay covered 54 Vbeta and 13 Jbeta segments for CDR3. MiXCR, run by TCRdb on the immunoSEQ multiplex PCR reads, gives a single entry per CDR3 protein. This table has tens of thousands of distinct CDR3 sequences, 96% appearing once. The data belong to a study of CD8 T cells in Susac syndrome. Through negative isolation, CD4+ and CD8+ T cells were obtained, while TEMRA cells were enriched using FACS. The J segment lost 3 bases and the V segment lost 4 bases, leaving 3 bases of the junction unmatched. The CDR3 loop spans 14 amino acids. Germline CDR1 SGHKS, CDR2 YYEKEE (reference sequence).

The receptor comes from a human donor with multiple sclerosis. The material sequenced was CD4+ T cells from PBMCs. V gene TRBV5-5 combines with J gene TRBJ2-3, with 9 bases fitting TRBD1. In DNA form, the CDR3 reads TGTGCCAGCAGCATACAGGGGGCAACAGATACGCAGTATTTT. Amino acids: CASSIQGATDTQYF. Full variable domain (remainder filled in from reference TRBV5-5 and TRBJ2-3): DAGVTQSPTHLIKTRGQQVTLRCSPISGHKSVSWYQQVLGQGPQFIFQYYEKEERGRGNFPDRFSARQFPNYSSELNVNALLLGDSALYLCASSIQGATDTQYFGPGTRLTVL.